These 17 T cell receptor beta chains share one sample of origin, sequenced in a study of cytotoxic CD8 clonotypes in ibrutinib-treated CLL (dated by TCRdb to about 2021). The library was made by the immunoSEQ multiplex PCR assay. TCRdb stores this immuneACCESS table with in-frame sequences only. Part of the clones is absent; in the studies checked, under half of the shortfall reflects unresolved V genes, and no reason is known for the rest. The sample table shows fewer than 25,000 clones, and approximately 77% are seen once. More than 7% of the sample is held by the ten biggest clonotypes. The sample consisted of PBMCs, taken before ibrutinib treatment. All receptors come from a human donor with chronic lymphocytic leukemia.

V is TRBV30 and J is TRBJ1-5; possibly TRBD1 for D (6 bases). Trimming pared 2 bases from V and 3 bases from J, leaving 11 bases between. Germline CDR1 reads GTSNPN; CDR2 reads SVGIG (reference sequence). CDR3 length equals 14 residues. CDR3 nucleotides: TGTGCCTGGAGTTACGGACAGAACAATCAGCCCCAGCATTTT. Its translation: CAWSYGQNNQPQHF.

The V and J genes are TRBV5-8 and TRBJ2-1; no definite D call. The CDR3 has 16 residues. Germline CDR1 and CDR2: SGHTS and YDEGEE. Trimming cost V 1 base and J 0 bases, with 11 bases left between them. The CDR3 region has the DNA TGTGCCAGCAGCTTGTCGAGCGTGAGCTCCTACAATGAGCAGTTCTTC. Encoded protein: CASSLSSVSSYNEQFF.

The chain uses TRBV28 and TRBJ1-5; 11 nucleotides line up with TRBD1. Germline assignment: CDR1 MDHEN and CDR2 SYDVKM. CDR3 length: 20 residues. The trim removed 8 bases at V and 4 bases at J, leaving 22 bases unmatched. The CDR3, as DNA: TGTGCCAGCGGTCTCCGGGACAGGGGGAAGACGAGACGGGGGAATCAGCCCCAGCATTTT. Its protein product is CASGLRDRGKTRRGNQPQHF.

This chain connects TRBV5-1 to TRBJ2-5, with D possibly being TRBD1 (5 bases). V shed 0 bases and J shed 1 base, with 16 bases lying between them. The CDR3 totals 17 residues. Germline CDR1 SGHRS, CDR2 YFSETQ. In nucleotides, the CDR3 is TGCGCCAGCAGCTTGGCTTTCGATAGACAGCCCCAAGAGACCCAGTACTTC. Its protein is CASSLAFDRQPQETQYF.

This rearrangement joins TRBV19 to TRBJ2-4, with D maybe TRBD1 (5 bases). The germline V and J ends were trimmed by 5 bases and 3 bases, with 8 bases remaining between them. Germline-derived CDR1 and CDR2 are LNHDA and SQIVND (reference sequence). The CDR3 is made up of 13 amino acids. The CDR3 coding sequence is TGTGCCAGTAGTTTTAGGGGCAAAAACATTCAGTACTTC. Translation gives CASSFRGKNIQYF. Variable domain in full (rest from reference TRBV19 and TRBJ2-4): DGGITQSPKYLFRKEGQNVTLSCEQNLNHDAMYWYRQDPGQGLRLIYYSQIVNDFQKGDIAEGYSVSREKKESFPLTVTSAQKNPTAFYLCASSFRGKNIQYFGAGTRLSVL.

The CDR3 here is CASSFNWGRGYEQYF. The CDR3 DNA reads as TGTGCCAGCAGCTTTAATTGGGGCAGGGGTTACGAGCAGTACTTC. J is TRBJ2-7 and V is TRBV11-2, with a weak D call TRBD1 (6 bases). From germline, CDR1 is SGHAT and CDR2 FQNNGV. Trimming removed 3 bases at V and 4 bases at J, with 16 bases between. The CDR3 is 15 amino acids.

This clone came up a few times. The J gene is TRBJ1-3, the V gene TRBV7-2; maybe TRBD1 (6 bases). Germline V gene data show CDR1 as SGHTA and CDR2 as FQGNSA. The CDR3 sequence is 13 residues long. Trimming took off 3 bases at V and 7 bases at J, with 10 bases between the two ends. The DNA for the CDR3 is TGTGCCAGCAGCTTCGGCCAGGGGAACACCATATATTTT. Translation: CASSFGQGNTIYF.

Details on this clone: Compared with germline, one end of the junction differs, possibly owing to a read error. The V gene is TRBV14, the J gene TRBJ1-2; D unresolved. The germline V gene encodes CDR1 SGHDN and CDR2 FVKESK. The CDR3 runs to 17 residues. The chain's CDR3 is CASIQGGFLVTLYGYTF. In nucleotides, the CDR3 is TGTGCCAGCATCCAAGGTGGATTCCTGGTAACTCTCTATGGCTACACCTTC.

This chain uses TRBV27 with TRBJ2-7, with D tentatively TRBD2 (5 bases). The germline V gene encodes CDR1 MNHEY and CDR2 SMNVEV (reference sequence). V was pared by 3 bases and J by 5 bases, with 17 bases between. The CDR3 is made up of 15 amino acids. The CDR3 here is CASSFREPTRNEQYF. Written as DNA, the CDR3 is TGTGCCAGCAGTTTCCGGGAACCCACCCGAAACGAGCAGTACTTC.

The rearrangement links TRBV11-2 to TRBJ2-2; D call uncertain. This CDR3 has 19 amino acids. Germline CDR1 reads SGHAT; CDR2 reads FQNNGV. The V and J ends lost 4 bases and 0 bases respectively, with 21 bases between them. This CDR3 is CASSSRPTALLPNTGELFF. Written as DNA, the CDR3 is TGTGCCAGCAGCTCAAGACCTACGGCCCTGTTACCGAACACCGGGGAGCTGTTTTTT.

About this clone: An end of the junction differs from the germline gene, which may be a read error. The chain uses TRBV7-7 and TRBJ2-5; 8 nucleotides align to TRBD1. Germline CDR1 SSHAT, CDR2 FNYEAQ (reference sequence). This CDR3 is built from 16 residues. The CDR3 nucleotides read TGTGCTAGCAGCCCGCGGCTAGGACAGGGCCAAGAGACCCAGTACTTC. Its protein product is CASSPRLGQGQETQYF.

The genes are TRBV11-2 and TRBJ2-1; 12 positions match TRBD1. From germline, CDR1 is SGHAT and CDR2 FQNNGV. The CDR3 extends over 19 amino acids. The trim removed 2 bases at V and 4 bases at J, leaving 12 bases unmatched. CDR3 bases: TGTGCCAGCAGCTTACCTGGGGGGACAGGGGGCGTCTCTTACAATGAGCAGTTCTTC. It is translated as CASSLPGGTGGVSYNEQFF.

This chain connects TRBV5-1 to TRBJ2-3; TRBD1 matches at 12 bases. This CDR3 has 15 amino acids. CDR1 SGHRS and CDR2 YFSETQ come from the germline V gene. After removal of 4 bases from V and 6 bases from J, the junction contained 6 bases not matched to a gene. The CDR3 region has the DNA TGCGCCAGCAGCCAGGGGGACAGGGGGCTGGATACGCAGTATTTT. Translated, it gives CASSQGDRGLDTQYF.

This clone occurred a few times. The chain uses TRBV18 and TRBJ2-7; 10 bases match TRBD2. CDR1 is KGHSH, CDR2 LQKENI, per germline. The CDR3 is made up of 14 amino acids. With 5 bases clipped from V and 5 bases from J, the junction kept 6 bases outside the gene matches. CDR3 sequence (DNA): TGTGCCAGCTCAGACCTAGCGGGAGTGAACGAGCAGTACTTC. This translates into CASSDLAGVNEQYF.

The sample holds one count of this clone. The chain uses TRBV6-4 and TRBJ1-2; the D is unclear. The CDR3 length is 13 residues. Germline V gene data show CDR1 as MRHNA and CDR2 as SNTAGT. The V and J ends lost 4 bases and 4 bases respectively, with 10 bases between them. The CDR3 here is CASSVRHGYGYTF. The CDR3 region has the DNA TGTGCCAGCAGTGTTCGACACGGCTATGGCTACACCTTC.

This clone has a single count. This chain joins TRBV6-4 and TRBJ2-3; D call uncertain. There are 11 residues in the CDR3. Germline CDR1 MRHNA, CDR2 SNTAGT. The V gene lost 3 bases and the J gene lost 13 bases, with 11 bases spanning the gap. The CDR3 spells CASSEGLPKYF. The CDR3 DNA is TGTGCCAGCAGTGAGGGCCTCCCAAAGTATTTT.

This sequence joins TRBV12-5 and TRBJ1-5; 7 bases align to TRBD1. Germline V CDR1 and CDR2: LGHNT, FRNRAP. V trimming: 1 base; J trimming: 7 bases; junction bases outside the gene matches: 4. CDR3 length: 14 amino acids. The CDR3 spells CASGLGQGGQPQHF. In DNA form, the CDR3 reads TGTGCTAGTGGTTTGGGGCAGGGGGGACAGCCCCAGCATTTT.